What follows describes a single T cell receptor (beta chain). The antigen remains unidentified. This specimen belongs to a study of glioma-infiltrating T cells after dendritic cell vaccination. Assay: immunoSEQ multiplex PCR; the TCRdb copy retains only in-frame clones and omits some. This sample has around 97,000 clones, with roughly four fifths found just once. All glioblastoma patients lacked an isocitrate dehydrogenase mutation. Blood PBMC samples: pre-vaccination, two weeks post third vaccination, and at tumor progression. V lost 4 bases and J lost 0, with 15 bases in between. Germline CDR1 reads MNHNY; CDR2 reads SVGAGI (reference sequence). The CDR3 runs 16 residues. Study-wide results and limits: Higher TCR clonality did not directly relate to longer survival. Patients with more pretreatment TILs had longer time to progression and survival.

The V gene is TRBV6-6, the J gene TRBJ1-2; D uncertain. The receptor's source is a human donor with glioblastoma. The material sequenced was blood, taken before dendritic cell vaccination. CDR3 sequence: CASSFPKTDPNYGYTF. CDR3 DNA: TGTGCCAGCAGTTTTCCTAAGACTGATCCTAACTATGGCTACACCTTC.